The source of this T cell receptor (beta chain) is a study of blood T cell repertoires in COVID-19. This clone was counted once. This CDR3 contains 15 residues. CDR1 and CDR2 from the germline V gene are PRHDT and FYEKMQ (reference sequence). Deletions cut 4 bases from V and 2 bases from J, with 11 bases between. The method was immunoSEQ multiplex PCR; TCRdb's version includes in-frame clones alone and lacks a portion of them. There are roughly 16,000 clones in the sample; roughly nine tenths occur only once, and approximately 34% lies in the top ten. Source material: peripheral blood. The chain combines TRBV13 with TRBJ2-2; TRBD1 is a possible D gene (6 bases). The receptor was isolated from an elderly woman with COVID-19, enrolled during active disease. CDR3 DNA: TGTGCCAGCAGCTCAGACAGGAGAAACACCGGGGAGCTGTTTTTT. Translating it yields CASSSDRRNTGELFF.